These 5 T cell receptor beta chains originate from one sample sequenced in a study of shared clonotypes between healthy human individuals. Produced via immunoSEQ multiplex PCR; TCRdb's table is partial and in-frame only. The sample gives some 2,500,000 clones, around 93% of which show up once; around 0.35% is in the top ten. Specimen: naive CD4+ T cells from PBMCs. Stated subset: CD45RA+ positively selected. The source of these receptors is a man between 18 and 29 years old in good health. Some clones in this sample may be carry-over from other donors' samples.

The chain carries TRBV7-9 and TRBJ2-5; 14 nucleotides agree with TRBD2. The V and J ends lost 5 bases and 5 bases, in that order; junction bases with no gene match: 7. Germline CDR1 SEHNR, CDR2 FQNEAQ (reference sequence). The CDR3 spans 16 residues. CDR3 nucleotides: TGTGCCAGCAGCCAGGGACTAGCGGGAGTTGGGGAGACCCAGTACTTC. Encoded protein: CASSQGLAGVGETQYF.

This clone was picked up a small number of times. The chain couples TRBV18 to TRBJ1-2; TRBD1 is a possible D gene (5 bases). The V gene lost 4 bases and the J gene lost 8 bases, with 14 bases spanning the gap. The CDR3 runs to 13 residues. CDR1 and CDR2 from the germline V gene are KGHSH and LQKENI. The CDR3 sequence is CASSLWNGDGYTF. The DNA of the CDR3 is TGTGCCAGCTCACTGTGGAATGGGGACGGCTACACCTTC.

The V gene is TRBV6-5, the J gene TRBJ2-1, with 7 bases matching TRBD1. Germline CDR1 MNHEY, CDR2 SVGAGI. After removal of 8 bases from V and 5 bases from J, the junction contained 6 bases not matched to a gene. CDR3 length equals 13 residues. For the CDR3, the DNA is TGTGCCAGCCTTCGACAGGGCCACAATGAGCAGTTCTTC. Translating gives CASLRQGHNEQFF.

The chain's CDR3 is CASSPGVFSYEQYF. CDR3 sequence (DNA): TGTGCCAGCTCACCAGGGGTTTTCTCCTACGAGCAGTACTTC. The chain carries TRBV18 and TRBJ2-7; D gene ambiguous. V dropped 2 bases and J dropped 0 bases, with 8 bases sitting between them. CDR1 and CDR2 from the germline V gene are KGHSH and LQKENI. This CDR3 comprises 14 residues.

The gene calls are TRBV27 and TRBJ2-5; maybe TRBD1 (6 bases). The CDR3 length is 14 residues. Trimming left V 2 bases short and J 4 bases short, with 11 bases between. Germline CDR1 reads MNHEY; CDR2 reads SMNVEV (reference sequence). Written as DNA, the CDR3 is TGTGCCAGCAGTTTAATGGGGGCAGGAGAGACCCAGTACTTC. As protein: CASSLMGAGETQYF.